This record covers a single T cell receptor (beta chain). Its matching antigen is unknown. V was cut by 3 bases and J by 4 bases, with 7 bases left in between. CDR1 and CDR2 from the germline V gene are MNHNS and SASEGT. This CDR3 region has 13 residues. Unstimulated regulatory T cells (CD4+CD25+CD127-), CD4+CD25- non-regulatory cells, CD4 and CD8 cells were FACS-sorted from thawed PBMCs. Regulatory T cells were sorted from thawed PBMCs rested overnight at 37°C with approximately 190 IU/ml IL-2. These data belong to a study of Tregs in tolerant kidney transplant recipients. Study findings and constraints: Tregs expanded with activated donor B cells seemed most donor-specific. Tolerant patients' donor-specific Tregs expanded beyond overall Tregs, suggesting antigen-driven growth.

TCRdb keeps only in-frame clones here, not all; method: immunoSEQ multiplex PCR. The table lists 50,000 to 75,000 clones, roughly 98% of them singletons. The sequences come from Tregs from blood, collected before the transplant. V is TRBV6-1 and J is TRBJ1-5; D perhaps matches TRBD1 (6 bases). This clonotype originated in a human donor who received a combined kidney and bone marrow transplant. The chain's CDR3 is CASSEQGNQPQHF. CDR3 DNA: TGTGCCAGCAGTGAGCAGGGGAATCAGCCCCAGCATTTT.